Each of the 15 T cell receptor beta chains below was sequenced from the same sample in a study of blood T cell repertoires in COVID-19 (dated by TCRdb to 2020 to 2022). Library preparation used the immunoSEQ multiplex PCR assay. Imported from immuneACCESS, the table was reduced by TCRdb to in-frame sequences with V and J called. These copies leave out some clones; in studies compared against another copy, an unresolved V gene accounts for under half, and the cause of the remainder is not known. The sample table holds about 230,000 clones, of which about 90% were seen once. The ten most abundant clones make up roughly a tenth of the sample. The sequenced sample consisted of PBMCs or T cells enriched from blood (not recorded which). The receptor source for this set is a man aged 30 to 39 who had recovered from COVID-19.

The chain recombines TRBV10-3 with TRBJ1-1; 8 nucleotides align to TRBD1. CDR1 is ENHRY, CDR2 SYGVKD, per germline. The CDR3 extends over 14 amino acids. V shed 8 bases, J shed 5 bases, and the junction held 10 bases outside the gene matches. CDR3 bases: TGTGCCATCCAAACAGGGGGGCAAGAAACTGAAGCTTTCTTT. This encodes CAIQTGGQETEAFF.

This chain connects TRBV19 to TRBJ2-1; D is perhaps TRBD2 (6 bases). Trimming stripped 5 bases from V and 3 bases from J, with 17 bases between. CDR1 and CDR2 from the germline V gene are LNHDA and SQIVND (reference sequence). This CDR3 comprises 16 residues. The CDR3 region is CASSPPFTGDYNEQFF. The CDR3 bases are TGTGCCAGTAGTCCCCCCTTTACGGGGGACTACAATGAGCAGTTCTTC.

This chain uses TRBV7-3 with TRBJ2-3; TRBD2 is a possible D gene (6 bases). CDR1 is SGHTA, CDR2 FQGTGA, per germline. The germline V and J ends were trimmed by 8 bases and 2 bases, with 14 bases remaining between them. The length of the CDR3 is 14 residues. Here the CDR3 reads CASSPAGLTDTQYF. In nucleotides, the CDR3 is TGTGCCAGCTCTCCTGCGGGGCTCACAGATACGCAGTATTTT.

This clone has a single count. The CDR3 loop reads CASSGGDGYTF. The CDR3 DNA sequence: TGTGCCAGCAGCGGTGGTGATGGCTACACCTTC. The chain uses TRBV27 and TRBJ1-2; D is unresolved. The length of the CDR3 is 11 residues. Germline V gene lookup returns CDR1 MNHEY and CDR2 SMNVEV (reference sequence). Trimming removed 6 bases from V and 6 bases from J, with 8 bases in between.

This clone was recorded many times. CDR3 region: CASSESRSGRANEQFF. The DNA of the CDR3 is TGCGCCAGCAGTGAGTCTAGAAGCGGGAGGGCGAATGAGCAGTTCTTC. The V call is TRBV10-1, the J call TRBJ2-1, with TRBD2 matching over 10 bases. There are 16 residues in the CDR3. Germline assignment: CDR1 WNHNN and CDR2 SYGVQD (reference sequence). The junction had 6 bases not matched to a gene; V was cut back by 0 bases and J by 7 bases.

This sequence joins TRBV28 and TRBJ1-3; D ambiguous. The CDR3 covers 15 residues. Trimming took off 2 bases at V and 2 bases at J, with 10 bases between the two ends. CDR1 is MDHEN, CDR2 SYDVKM, per germline. DNA for the CDR3: TGTGCCAGCAGTTTAAGAAATCGGGCTGGAAACACCATATATTTT. Residues: CASSLRNRAGNTIYF.

This clone occurred once. The chain joins TRBV7-2 to TRBJ2-7; no clear D. The V end lost 5 bases, the J end lost 1 base, and 9 bases lay between the germline ends. CDR1 and CDR2 from the germline V gene are SGHTA and FQGNSA. This CDR3 is built from 13 residues. The CDR3 reads CASSPLTSYEQYF. In DNA form, the CDR3 reads TGTGCCAGCAGCCCTCTTACATCCTACGAGCAGTACTTC.

The chain uses TRBV6-5 and TRBJ2-1, with no clear D. Germline values: CDR1 MNHEY, CDR2 SVGAGI. The CDR3 is made up of 13 amino acids. V was trimmed by 8 bases and J by 6 bases, leaving 14 bases between them. The CDR3 DNA is TGTGCCAGCCAGTCCTGGTCGTCCAATGAGCAGTTCTTC. Translating it yields CASQSWSSNEQFF.

This chain links TRBV7-8 with TRBJ2-7; 7 bases agree with TRBD1. The ends lost 5 bases at V and 11 bases at J; junction bases unmatched: 18. Germline-derived CDR1 and CDR2 are SGHVS and FQNEAQ. This CDR3 is 15 amino acids long. For the CDR3, the DNA is TGTGCCAGCAGCACGCGGACAGGAGAACCTAGATTAGAGTACTTC. Protein sequence: CASSTRTGEPRLEYF.

The chain couples TRBV18 to TRBJ1-1; the D gene is possibly TRBD1 (5 bases). V shed 3 bases and J shed 5 bases, with 13 bases lying between them. Germline V gives CDR1 KGHSH, CDR2 LQKENI. The CDR3 is 14 amino acids. DNA of the CDR3: TGTGCCAGCTCACCTGGGCAGGGATATACTGAAGCTTTCTTT. This sequence encodes CASSPGQGYTEAFF.

The chain links TRBV19 to TRBJ1-2; possible D gene TRBD1, 5 bases. The CDR3 runs 15 residues. Germline V gene data show CDR1 as LNHDA and CDR2 as SQIVND (reference sequence). Trimming cost V 3 bases and J 7 bases, with 18 bases left between them. CDR3 sequence: CASSIGAGYIAGYTF. The CDR3 DNA follows: TGTGCCAGTAGTATTGGGGCGGGATACATAGCTGGCTACACCTTC.

This clone was counted a few times. The rearrangement joins TRBV6-5 to TRBJ1-5; D is possibly TRBD1 (6 bases). The V end lost 6 bases, the J end lost 5 bases, and 17 bases lay between the germline ends. CDR3 length: 15 amino acids. Germline CDR1 is MNHEY and CDR2 is SVGAGI. The CDR3 region is CASSQKQGRHQPQHF. The CDR3, as DNA: TGTGCCAGCAGCCAGAAACAGGGTCGTCATCAGCCCCAGCATTTT.

The V and J genes are TRBV28 and TRBJ2-1, with 15 bases matching TRBD2. The trim removed 8 bases at V and 1 base at J, leaving 15 bases unmatched. Germline V lookup: CDR1 MDHEN, CDR2 SYDVKM. The CDR3 loop spans 20 amino acids. The CDR3 loop is CASADTQGLAGGHSYNEQFF. CDR3 coding DNA: TGTGCCAGCGCCGATACCCAGGGACTAGCGGGAGGTCATTCCTACAATGAGCAGTTCTTC.

The V call is TRBV5-6, the J call TRBJ2-5; perhaps TRBD2 as D (7 bases). V gave up 1 base and J gave up 7 bases, with 17 bases separating them. Germline loops: CDR1 SGHDT, CDR2 YYEEEE. This CDR3 contains 15 residues. The CDR3 nucleotides are TGTGCCAGCAGCTTGAGCGGGGCAGGGGCCGTGACCCAGTACTTC. Protein sequence: CASSLSGAGAVTQYF.

This chain links TRBV12-3 or TRBV12-4 with TRBJ1-4, with D possibly matching TRBD1 (5 bases). The V gene lost 1 base and the J gene lost 11 bases, with 8 bases spanning the gap. This CDR3 spans 12 amino acids. CDR3 coding DNA: TGTGCCAGCAGTTTAGGGGAGGGGAAACTGTTTTTT. Its protein product is CASSLGEGKLFF.